The TCR beta chain under discussion was sequenced for a study of identical twins. Study results and limitations: Models predicted too little out-of-frame TCR alpha sharing in monozygotic twins. The conclusions drew on cross-sectional statistical analysis instead of tracking the same donors.

In this sample, this clonotype turned up many times. Its antigen is undetermined. TCRdb recomputed calls from the 5' RACE reads with MiXCR, one row per CDR3 protein. The sample yields hundreds of thousands of distinct CDR3 sequences, about 7% seen once. Trimming removed 3 bases from V and 4 bases from J, with 12 bases in between. CDR3 length: 14 residues. Germline values: CDR1 MDHEN, CDR2 SYDVKM. These data are also associated with another study on yellow fever vaccine responses in identical twins.

The sample comprised memory (CD45RO+) T cells sorted from blood. This clonotype was obtained from a woman between 18 and 29 years old in good health. J is TRBJ1-1 and V is TRBV28; TRBD1 might be the D (5 bases). The CDR3 loop reads CASSLGGRLTEAFF. DNA for the CDR3: TGTGCCAGCAGTTTGGGGGGGAGACTCACTGAAGCTTTCTTT.